This T cell receptor (beta chain) was recorded in a study of T cells in women clearing cervical HPV infection. Study overall: Control women cleared a single incident HPV16 infection within 12 months. Controls gave blood once infection was undetectable; cases at lesion identification.

MY09/MY11 PCR detected cervical HPV DNA; dot-blot assigned genotypes. The CDR3 has 15 residues. Germline V CDR1 and CDR2: SGHRS, YFSETQ. Losses at the gene ends were 7 bases for V and 1 base for J; bases not matched to a gene: 5. This table comes from immunoSEQ multiplex PCR, and its TCRdb copy is limited to in-frame clones, with some not included. The data include 40,000 or so clones; the top ten clones carry less than 7%. About this clone itself: Its antigen is currently unknown. The read comes to an end 3 residues before the CDR3 does, leaving the germline J gene to fill in the end.

Study-level findings and limits: CIN3+ cases had significantly higher TCR richness than controls; evenness did not differ.

The source of this sequence is a woman aged 18 to 75 with a cervical HPV16 infection that either progressed to CIN3+ or cleared (not recorded which). Specimen: blood buffy coat. This sequence joins TRBV5-1 and TRBJ2-1, with 10 bases aligning to TRBD2. The sequenced CDR3 bases are TGCGCCAGCGGCTCGACTAGCGGGTCCTACAATGAG. This gives the protein CASGSTSGSYNE. The CDR3 as a whole reads CASGSTSGSYNEQFF.